This note documents a single TCR beta chain sequence. Its specificity is unknown. The data were obtained in a study of CD8 T cells in ankylosing spondylitis. Study-wide results and limits: Enrichment of disease-linked clones was reportedly significant in matched ankylosing spondylitis synovial fluid. Ankylosing spondylitis blood seemed to carry a telltale TCR beta motif made of fewer than ten highly homologous variants.

TCRdb analysed the 5' RACE reads with MiXCR anew, one entry per CDR3 protein. The sample carries fewer than 450,000 distinct CDR3 sequences, roughly 17% recorded once. This sequence was found in a male donor with ankylosing spondylitis. Input material: blood, either unsorted or a sorted T cell fraction (not recorded which).

The CDR3 protein is CASSPRSEQYF. The CDR3 nucleotides read TGTGCCAGCAGCCCGCGCAGCGAGCAGTACTTC. The chain has TRBV11-2 and TRBJ2-7, with unresolved D. CDR3 length equals 11 residues. The germline gives CDR1 SGHAT, CDR2 FQNNGV. Trimming shortened V by 5 bases and J by 6 bases, and 8 bases separated the two germline ends.